This record concerns one T cell receptor beta chain sequence. This sample was taken from a study of blood T cell repertoires in COVID-19. About the research overall: Acute and convalescent COVID-19 samples came from the United States, Italy and Spain. Sources were T cells, B-cell-depleted T cells, or PBMCs; the material itself was cDNA or gDNA.

The germline gives CDR1 SGDLS, CDR2 YYNGEE. The CDR3 is made up of 15 amino acids. V was clipped by 1 base and J by 2 bases, with 12 bases between them. Per the authors' pipeline: Estimates of nucleated cell counts were drawn from the amplification of reference gene primers. Assay used: immunoSEQ multiplex PCR; TCRdb lists only in-frame clones, some missing. V and J calls and clone size come straight from that table; D and trimming were deduced from the DNA. The profile shows under 130,000 clones, about 89% of them singletons. This clonotype was obtained from a woman between 55 and 75 years old with acute or convalescent COVID-19. What was sequenced was peripheral blood. The chain employs TRBV9 and TRBJ1-2, with TRBD1 as a possible D gene (5 bases). The CDR3 coding sequence is TGTGCCAGCAGCGTAAACCGGGGGGAGAACTATGGCTACACCTTC. It is translated as CASSVNRGENYGYTF.